This TCR beta chain was sequenced for a study of metastatic and nonmetastatic thyroid tumors (dated by TCRdb to the early 2020s). About the full investigation: The researchers compared repertoires between peripheral blood samples and tumor or nodule tissue samples from patients with malignant or benign thyroid disease.

Libraries came from PCR. Sequencing relied on an Illumina HiSeq 4000. The TCR beta-chain CDR3 region of each patient was profiled by high-throughput sequencing. The authors processed their data as follows. Drawing on CDR3 differences between clinicopathological groups, the researchers built a classifier meant to tell apart patients with distant-metastatic papillary thyroid cancer. The Shannon index was used to assess repertoire diversity, and the Morisita-Horn index was used to assess tumor-blood repertoire similarity. Using fastp trimming at Q25 and MiXCR clonotype assembly, TCRdb reanalyzed the public sequencing data and kept in-frame beta chains. The V and J calls reflect TCRdb's pipeline rather than the authors' work. The sample table contains some 19,000 clones; only one count was recorded for about 33% of them. The ten largest clones capture 20% to 25% of the sample. Sequences LNHDA (CDR1) and SQIVND (CDR2) are obtained from the germline V gene (reference sequence). The CDR3 measures 12 amino acids from cysteine to phenylalanine. Only CDR3 DNA is held: 36 bases, read in frame from base 1. V loses 6 bases, J loses 0 bases, and the germline ends lie 6 bases apart.

On the study overall, not on this receptor specifically: In both blood and tumor samples, malignant tumors were reported to have significantly higher TCR beta diversity than benign nodules.

In this sample, this clone turned up a few times. No antigen is known for it. No per-base quality is available; no much larger clone lies one base away. No patient had received any treatment before thyroid surgery. The study retrospectively analysed patient clinical samples collected from the early 2010s to the late 2010s using T-cell receptor beta sequencing. The clonotype was recovered from a female donor with papillary thyroid cancer or a benign thyroid nodule (not recorded which). Some clones in this sample may be carry-over from other donors' samples. Material for sequencing was adjacent normal tissue. The chain uses TRBV19 and TRBJ2-7, with the D segment identity uncertain. The base sequence is TGTGCCAGTAGCTTTAGCTCCTACGAGCAGTACTTC. It specifies CASSFSSYEQYF. Joined to the reference TRBV19 and TRBJ2-7 proteins, this CDR3 gives the full variable domain: DGGITQSPKYLFRKEGQNVTLSCEQNLNHDAMYWYRQDPGQGLRLIYYSQIVNDFQKGDIAEGYSVSREKKESFPLTVTSAQKNPTAFYLCASSFSSYEQYFGPGTRLTVT.